This TCR beta chain was identified in a study of beta chain features in type 1 diabetes. Study details: Over all samples combined, fewer than 130,000,000 sorted cells were examined. Study-wide points: Junctions at VDJ sites from type 1 diabetes patients had fewer insertions and more deletions.

Donors underwent one heparinised blood draw, about 110 mL on average. Based on CD45RO/CCR7/CD25/CD127/CD95/CD27, CD4+ regulatory, stem cell-like memory, naive and central memory cells were sorted. Germline CDR1 and CDR2: SGDLS and YYNGEE. The germline V and J ends were trimmed by 0 bases and 1 base, with 8 bases remaining between them. CDR3 length: 14 residues. TCRB transcripts that were expressed got sequenced, as all of the isolated RNA had been reverse transcribed. Repertoires were generated with immunoSEQ multiplex PCR, while TCRdb's copy carries only in-frame clones and drops some. The sample lists 120,000 to 150,000 clones, approximately 52% occurring once. Turning to this clone: No antigen is known for it.

The TCR sequence derives from a man between 18 and 29 years old in good health. The specimen was Tregs from blood. The chain combines TRBV9 with TRBJ2-7, with D uncertain. CDR3 nucleotides: TGTGCCAGCAGCGTAGGTGCAGGTTCCTACGAGCAGTACTTC. Its protein product is CASSVGAGSYEQYF.